The entry below describes one TCR beta chain. These data belong to a study of blood T cell repertoires in COVID-19. In the study overall: T cells, B-cell-depleted T cells, or PBMCs provided the cDNA or gDNA that served as material.

The CDR3 covers 16 residues. V was pared by 1 base and J by 6 bases, with 8 bases of the junction left unmatched. In germline, CDR1 is SGHTA, CDR2 FQGNSA. Per the authors' pipeline: Cell counts per sample came from amplifying reference gene primers. Measured with immunoSEQ multiplex PCR; TCRdb has only the in-frame clones, and not every one. That table supplies the V and J calls and clone size; D and trimming were determined from the DNA. The sample includes roughly 33,000 clones, about 90% of them seen just once. This clonotype originated in a man aged 80 or over with active COVID-19. The chain recombines TRBV7-2 with TRBJ2-7; TRBD2 agrees at 11 bases. Sequencing was performed on peripheral blood. This CDR3 reads CASSLVLAGGRREQYF. The DNA of the CDR3 is TGTGCCAGCAGCTTAGTCCTAGCGGGAGGAAGGCGCGAGCAGTACTTC.